This T cell receptor (beta chain) is from a study of CD8+ T cells in alopecia areata. Study summary: For 6 to 18 months, tofacitinib was taken, and 6 months off drug followed. Broader study findings: Sequences from scalp samples also cover resident alphabeta T cells of normal skin.

Documented treatment: oral pan-JAK inhibitor, 5-10 mg twice daily. Peripheral blood, together with lesional scalp punch biopsies, was collected from alopecia areata patients. V lost 2 bases to trimming and J lost 5 bases; unmatched junction nucleotides: 6. Germline values: CDR1 GTSNPN, CDR2 SVGIG (reference sequence). The length of the CDR3 is 15 residues. TCR sequencing used cDNA made by reverse transcription of extracted RNA. Using immunoSEQ multiplex PCR, the repertoire was profiled, and TCRdb retains in-frame clones only, with some absent. The sample has roughly 280,000 clones, around 64% seen once; the top ten hold more than 0.85%. This clone was seen once. Its specificity is not known.

The sample was CD4+ T cells sorted from blood, taken around week 54, from a patient treated with tofacitinib. This clonotype was sampled from a human donor with alopecia areata. The chain uses TRBV30 and TRBJ1-4; 9 bases match TRBD1. CDR3 nucleotide sequence: TGTGCCTGGAGTCCGACAGGGGGGCCGAATGAAAAACTGTTTTTT. This translates into CAWSPTGGPNEKLFF.